Listed below are T cell receptor beta chains from one sample, sequenced in a study of blood T cell repertoires in COVID-19. The data were produced by immunoSEQ multiplex PCR, yet TCRdb's version contains in-frame clones alone and is incomplete. The sample lists under 450,000 clones; 87% were seen once. Sequencing was carried out using PBMCs or T cells enriched from blood (not recorded which). These TCRs come from a man aged 25 to 40 who had recovered from COVID-19. Both conserved end residues are part of each CDR3.

v_call: TRBV9; j_call: TRBJ1-1; cdr3_aa: CASSVEGQEAFF
v_call: TRBV5-1; j_call: TRBJ1-3; cdr3_aa: CASSVGTGFRGSGNTIYF
v_call: TRBV5-1; j_call: TRBJ1-2; cdr3_aa: CASRLGGPGEAYGYTF
v_call: TRBV5-4; j_call: TRBJ1-1; cdr3_aa: CASRIPGTEAFF
v_call: TRBV7-2; j_call: TRBJ1-2; cdr3_aa: CASSPDRGRGYTF
v_call: TRBV7-9; j_call: TRBJ2-7; cdr3_aa: CASSLIGQGASYEQYF
v_call: TRBV2; j_call: TRBJ2-7; cdr3_aa: CASSDTYEQYF
v_call: TRBV5-5; j_call: TRBJ2-2; cdr3_aa: CASSLGTGVRSGELFF
v_call: TRBV10-2; j_call: TRBJ2-3; cdr3_aa: CASTSQGGRQYF
v_call: TRBV2; j_call: TRBJ2-3; cdr3_aa: CASSGRPADTQYF
v_call: TRBV18; j_call: TRBJ1-1; cdr3_aa: CASSPSGTGGSAFF
v_call: TRBV6-6; j_call: TRBJ2-4; cdr3_aa: CASSYALGIQYF
v_call: TRBV6-5; j_call: TRBJ2-2; cdr3_aa: CASSTSGSPTGELFF
v_call: TRBV5-4; j_call: TRBJ1-4; cdr3_aa: CASSSANEKLFF
v_call: TRBV5-6; j_call: TRBJ1-1; cdr3_aa: CASSTQGVNTEAFF
v_call: TRBV6-5; j_call: TRBJ1-4; cdr3_aa: CASSYEAGGEKLFF
v_call: TRBV5-4; j_call: TRBJ1-1; cdr3_aa: CASSFTGMNTEAFF
v_call: TRBV5-4; j_call: TRBJ2-2; cdr3_aa: CASSFPGANTGELFF
v_call: TRBV19; j_call: TRBJ2-7; cdr3_aa: CASSIEPTDEQYF
v_call: TRBV13; j_call: TRBJ1-4; cdr3_aa: CASSGREGGTNEKLFF
v_call: TRBV6-5; j_call: TRBJ2-5; cdr3_aa: CASSTSGTKTQYF
v_call: TRBV11-1; j_call: TRBJ2-2; cdr3_aa: CASSEIANTGELFF
v_call: TRBV4-2; j_call: TRBJ2-7; cdr3_aa: CASRKRQGAHEQYF
v_call: TRBV5-6; j_call: TRBJ2-7; cdr3_aa: CASSPPRGTGGEQYF
v_call: TRBV3-1/TRBV3-2; j_call: TRBJ2-5; cdr3_aa: CASSLGTSGKETQYF
v_call: TRBV11-2; j_call: TRBJ1-3; cdr3_aa: CASSLALTPISGNTIYF
v_call: TRBV11-2; j_call: TRBJ1-6; cdr3_aa: CASSRGTGRDSPLHF
v_call: TRBV11-2; j_call: TRBJ1-2; cdr3_aa: CASSLSKGGYYGYTF
v_call: TRBV5-5; j_call: TRBJ1-2; cdr3_aa: CASSDGGRPGYTF
v_call: TRBV4-1; j_call: TRBJ2-1; cdr3_aa: CASSPASSSMRYNEQFF
v_call: TRBV5-1; j_call: TRBJ1-2; cdr3_aa: CASSDSVNYGYTF
v_call: TRBV9; j_call: TRBJ1-4; cdr3_aa: CASSPQTASNEKLFF
v_call: TRBV11-2; j_call: TRBJ2-7; cdr3_aa: CASSLGPRRYEQYF
v_call: TRBV30; j_call: TRBJ1-6; cdr3_aa: CAWSWGGANSPLHF
v_call: TRBV28; j_call: TRBJ1-4; cdr3_aa: CASSSNGEKLFF
v_call: TRBV27; j_call: TRBJ2-5; cdr3_aa: CASSYGLAGGSAQYF
v_call: TRBV2; j_call: TRBJ2-7; cdr3_aa: CASRTRTGVAGDEQYF
v_call: TRBV9; j_call: TRBJ2-7; cdr3_aa: CASSPTSDAYEQYF
v_call: TRBV6-6; j_call: TRBJ2-2; cdr3_aa: CASSRLAGGVTGELFF
v_call: TRBV5-5; j_call: TRBJ1-2; cdr3_aa: CASSLDAGSYGYTF
v_call: TRBV5-1; j_call: TRBJ2-7; cdr3_aa: CASSLDGYPETSSYEQYF
v_call: TRBV10-3; j_call: TRBJ1-2; cdr3_aa: CAISLGGGYTF
v_call: TRBV11-2; j_call: TRBJ1-6; cdr3_aa: CASSWQGAPNSPLHF
v_call: TRBV7-6; j_call: TRBJ1-6; cdr3_aa: CASSLVERTGDNSPLHF
v_call: TRBV5-1; j_call: TRBJ2-2; cdr3_aa: CASSLVTGNTGELFF
v_call: TRBV3-1/TRBV3-2; j_call: TRBJ1-1; cdr3_aa: CASSPYPGQGGNTEAFF
v_call: TRBV6-5; j_call: TRBJ2-7; cdr3_aa: CASSLGGQSSYEQYF